A selection of T cell receptor beta chains follows, all from one sample in a study of cytotoxic CD8 clonotypes in ibrutinib-treated CLL. Profiling relied on immunoSEQ multiplex PCR, and the TCRdb table lists in-frame clones only, not all of them. The table includes 25,000 to 30,000 clones, over 55% detected once. This specimen was PBMCs, taken after 24 months of ibrutinib treatment. The receptors stem from a human donor with chronic lymphocytic leukemia. The CDR3 runs from the conserved cysteine through the conserved F or W. A D gene is named only where the DNA matches it firmly. Rows may omit the clone size; those that give it use once, few, many or a size class.

v_gene	d_gene	j_gene	len	abundance	CDR3aa	CDR3nt
TRBV5-1	-	TRBJ2-7	14	once	CASSLGPTGPEQYF	TGCGCCAGCAGCTTGGGGCCAACAGGACCCGAGCAGTACTTC
TRBV5-4	-	TRBJ2-7	15	-	CASSPGAETFYEQYF	TGTGCCAGCAGCCCCGGGGCAGAAACTTTCTACGAGCAGTACTTC
TRBV5-1	-	TRBJ2-7	13	-	CASSTRTAYEQYF	TGCGCCAGCAGCACGCGGACCGCCTACGAGCAGTACTTC
TRBV5-1	TRBD2	TRBJ2-2	15	-	CASSLTGLGTGELFF	TGCGCCAGCAGCTTGACGGGACTAGGAACCGGGGAGCTGTTTTTT
TRBV18	TRBD1	TRBJ2-3	16	-	CASSQNRGRGTDTQYF	TGTGCCAGCTCTCAAAACAGGGGGCGAGGCACAGATACGCAGTATTTT
TRBV6-5	-	TRBJ2-7	11	-	CASLRDNEQYF	TGTGCCAGCCTGCGGGACAACGAGCAGTACTTC
TRBV2	-	TRBJ2-6	15	-	CASSEDSAGANVLTF	TGTGCCAGCAGCGAAGATAGCGCCGGGGCCAACGTCCTGACTTTC
TRBV6-5	TRBD2	TRBJ2-2	16	-	CASSYLLAGGGGELFF	TGTGCCAGCAGTTATCTTCTAGCGGGGGGCGGCGGGGAGCTGTTTTTT
TRBV7-8	-	TRBJ2-2	15	-	CASSFPGTYTGELFF	TGTGCCAGCAGCTTCCCAGGGACCTACACCGGGGAGCTGTTTTTT
TRBV29-1	-	TRBJ2-7	12	-	CSVESGSYEQYF	TGCAGCGTTGAATCGGGGTCCTACGAGCAGTACTTC
TRBV19	-	TRBJ1-1	13	-	CASSTRGNTEAFF	TGTGCCAGTAGTACCCGGGGGAACACTGAAGCTTTCTTT
TRBV18	-	TRBJ2-1	15	-	CASSPYDTSYNEQFF	TGTGCCAGCTCACCGTATGACACTTCCTACAATGAGCAGTTCTTC
TRBV6-6	-	TRBJ1-4	14	-	CASSYSTGNEKLFF	TGTGCCAGCAGTTACTCGACCGGCAATGAAAAACTGTTTTTT
TRBV27	-	TRBJ2-2	16	few	CASSLTSGIGTGELFF	TGTGCCAGCAGTTTAACCAGCGGAATTGGGACCGGGGAGCTGTTTTTT
TRBV7-2	-	TRBJ2-3	13	-	CASSLAATDTQYF	TGTGCCAGCAGCTTAGCGGCCACAGATACGCAGTATTTT
TRBV9	-	TRBJ1-4	14	-	CASGSKGTNEKLFF	TGTGCCAGCGGATCGAAGGGGACTAATGAAAAACTGTTTTTT
TRBV2	TRBD1	TRBJ1-4	14	-	CASRGQGMGEKLFF	TGTGCCAGCAGGGGACAGGGCATGGGTGAAAAACTGTTTTTT
TRBV30	-	TRBJ2-7	11	-	CAWTDSYEQYF	TGTGCCTGGACGGACAGTTACGAGCAGTACTTC
TRBV6-6	-	TRBJ1-2	11	few	CASSSTDGYTF	TGTGCCAGCAGTTCCACGGATGGCTACACCTTC
TRBV18	-	TRBJ1-2	14	-	CASSPQEGPLGYTF	TGTGCCAGCTCACCACAGGAGGGGCCTCTTGGCTACACCTTC
TRBV5-6	TRBD1	TRBJ2-6	18	-	CASSPGRDRAPGANVLTF	TGTGCCAGCAGCCCGGGACGGGACAGGGCACCTGGGGCCAACGTCCTGACTTTC
TRBV7-2	-	TRBJ2-5	13	-	CASTGSRLKTQYF	TGTGCCAGCACGGGCAGTCGTTTAAAGACCCAGTACTTC
TRBV11-2	-	TRBJ2-7	16	-	CASSFLGAASSYEQYF	TGTGCCAGCAGCTTTTTGGGGGCAGCCAGCTCCTACGAGCAGTACTTC